The 5 T cell receptor beta chains below all came from one sample that was sequenced in a study of blood T cell repertoires in COVID-19. Measured with immunoSEQ multiplex PCR; TCRdb has only the in-frame clones, and not every one. The table has some 250,000 clones, approximately 83% seen once. The sequencing sample was made of PBMCs or T cells enriched from blood (not recorded which). These receptors originate from a woman aged 50 to 60 who had recovered from COVID-19.

V gene TRBV11-3 combines with J gene TRBJ2-2; D call uncertain. Germline V gene lookup returns CDR1 SGHNT and CDR2 YENEEA. V was pared by 1 base and J by 0 bases, with 3 bases between. This CDR3 is 14 amino acids long. The CDR3 here is CASSLVTNTGELFF. The CDR3 DNA is TGTGCCAGCAGCTTAGTCACGAACACCGGGGAGCTGTTTTTT.

The chain couples TRBV7-8 to TRBJ1-3; no reliable D call. The germline V gene encodes CDR1 SGHVS and CDR2 FQNEAQ. V was pared by 2 bases and J by 0 bases, with 11 bases between. This CDR3 is built from 16 residues. CDR3 sequence: CASSLIEGYSGNTIYF. CDR3 in DNA: TGTGCCAGCAGCTTAATTGAGGGTTACTCTGGAAACACCATATATTTT.

The chain links TRBV5-4 to TRBJ2-3, with 13 bases lining up with TRBD2. The CDR3 length is 16 residues. CDR1 is SGHNT and CDR2 is YYREEE in the germline V gene (reference sequence). Trimming cost V 1 base and J 4 bases; bases outside gene matches: 3. The CDR3 nucleotides read TGTGCCAGCAGCTTGACTAGCGGGAGGGTGGCAGATACGCAGTATTTT. Its protein is CASSLTSGRVADTQYF.

The rearrangement uses TRBV5-1 and TRBJ2-7, with TRBD1 identical over 9 bases. The trim removed 0 bases at V and 6 bases at J, leaving 10 bases unmatched. Germline assignment: CDR1 SGHRS and CDR2 YFSETQ. The CDR3 spans 16 residues. This CDR3 reads CASSLGVGTGRSEQYF. The DNA of the CDR3 is TGCGCCAGCAGCTTGGGAGTAGGGACAGGGAGGTCCGAGCAGTACTTC.

The rearrangement joins TRBV9 to TRBJ1-1; 8 positions agree with TRBD1. Trimming took 4 bases from V and 0 from J; bases not matched to a gene: 5. Looked up from germline, CDR1 is SGDLS and CDR2 is YYNGEE. The CDR3 extends over 15 amino acids. CDR3 loop: CASSSETGVNTEAFF. CDR3 nucleotides: TGTGCCAGCAGCTCCGAGACAGGGGTGAACACTGAAGCTTTCTTT.